This T cell receptor beta chain was observed in a study of shared clonotypes between healthy human individuals. Trimming took off 5 bases at V and 0 bases at J, with 11 bases between the two ends. Germline loops: CDR1 SGHTA, CDR2 FQGNSA. This CDR3 region has 14 residues. Study results and caveats: A handful of donors shared around 5% of their naive CD4 clonotypes.

In this sample, this clone turned up many times. What it binds is not known. At a deep level, the assay was run. Sorted subsets were amplified in replicate PCRs using 200 ng DNA, tens of thousands of T cell genomes. The data were produced by immunoSEQ multiplex PCR, yet TCRdb's version contains in-frame clones alone and is incomplete. The repertoire has about 1 million clones, about three quarters of them found once; the top ten carry 1.4%. The chain is built from TRBV7-2 and TRBJ2-7; D possibly corresponds to TRBD1 (5 bases). Material: memory CD4+ T cells sorted from blood. Subset given: CD45RA-negative fraction. This receptor was identified in a man aged 18 to 30 in good health. The CDR3 region is CASSPGSHSYEQYF. The DNA for the CDR3 is TGTGCCAGCAGCCCAGGGTCCCACTCCTACGAGCAGTACTTC.